These 7 T cell receptor beta chains originate from one sample sequenced in a study of blood T cell repertoires in COVID-19. Sequenced by immunoSEQ multiplex PCR; TCRdb stores in-frame clones only, minus some. The sample holds around 250,000 clones, approximately 88% seen once. The sample taken for sequencing was PBMCs or T cells enriched from blood (not recorded which). The receptors derive from a woman aged 40-49 years who had been exposed to COVID-19.

The chain links TRBV5-1 to TRBJ2-7; TRBD2 is a possible D gene (6 bases). Germline V gives CDR1 SGHRS, CDR2 YFSETQ. CDR3 size: 14 residues. As DNA, the CDR3 is TGTGCCAGCAGTCGTAAACAGCGGGCCTACGAGCAGTACGTC. Translating it yields CASSRKQRAYEQYV.

The CDR3 loop reads CASGQGAGEQFF. In DNA form, the CDR3 reads TGTGCCAGTGGACAGGGGGCCGGTGAGCAGTTCTTC. The rearrangement joins TRBV19 to TRBJ2-1; TRBD1 matches at 11 bases. From germline, CDR1 is LNHDA and CDR2 SQIVND (reference sequence). The CDR3 is 12 residues long. The V gene end was trimmed by 8 bases and the J gene end by 9 bases; junction bases not matched to a gene: 3.

The V and J genes are TRBV4-3 and TRBJ2-7; possible D gene TRBD1, 6 bases. The CDR3 loop spans 14 amino acids. V was cut by 0 bases and J by 7 bases, with 13 bases left in between. CDR1 LGHNA and CDR2 YSLEER come from the germline V gene. The CDR3 nucleotides read TGCGCCAGCAGCCAAGACCCAGGGGTTGGAGAGCAGTACTTC. Its protein is CASSQDPGVGEQYF.

For this clone: This sample also contains other DNA sequences that code for the same CDR3. The V and J genes are TRBV5-1 and TRBJ1-1, with 9 nucleotides matching TRBD1. The CDR3 contains 13 residues. Germline CDR1 and CDR2: SGHRS and YFSETQ. V shed 4 bases, J shed 3 bases, and the junction held 1 base outside the gene matches. The CDR3 here is CASSRTGDTEAFF. The DNA for the CDR3 is TGCGCCAGCAGCAGGACAGGGGACACTGAAGCTTTCTTT.

J is TRBJ2-3 and V is TRBV7-8; D gene uncertain. Germline loops: CDR1 SGHVS, CDR2 FQNEAQ. V gave up 5 bases and J gave up 4 bases, with 10 bases separating them. The CDR3 spans 13 residues. The CDR3 sequence is CASSLRESDTQYF. As DNA, the CDR3 is TGTGCCAGCAGCCTCCGAGAATCAGATACGCAGTATTTT.

The chain is built from TRBV28 and TRBJ1-2; D is uncertain. Germline V CDR1 and CDR2: MDHEN, SYDVKM. The V end was cut by 5 bases, the J end by 3 bases, with 7 bases between. This CDR3 comprises 12 residues. DNA for the CDR3: TGTGCCAGCAGTAACACCGACTATGGCTACACCTTC. It is translated as CASSNTDYGYTF.

The chain is built from TRBV30 and TRBJ1-6; D gene ambiguous. CDR3 size: 12 residues. The germline V and J ends were trimmed by 0 bases and 14 bases, with 11 bases remaining between them. In germline, CDR1 is GTSNPN, CDR2 SVGIG (reference sequence). The CDR3 bases are TGTGCCTGGAGTGTACGCCAGTCCACCCTCCACTTT. This sequence encodes CAWSVRQSTLHF. Together with reference TRBV30 and TRBJ1-6, the CDR3 gives the full variable domain: SQTIHQWPATLVQPVGSPLSLECTVEGTSNPNLYWYRQAAGRGLQLLFYSVGIGQISSEVPQNLSASRPQDRQFILSSKKLLLSDSGFYLCAWSVRQSTLHFGNGTRLTVT.